Below are 23 T cell receptor beta chains sequenced from a single sample in a study of T-cell reconstitution after alpha-beta-depleted transplantation in children. For TCRbeta, the library was prepared with unique molecular identifiers. TCRdb reprocessed the PCR reads with MiXCR, giving one entry per CDR3 protein. The table includes roughly 110,000 distinct CDR3 sequences, around 10% detected once. The input for sequencing was PBMCs, taken before TCRalphabeta/CD19-depleted stem cell transplant. These receptor sequences come from a boy aged 2-9 years with acute lymphoblastic leukemia, due to receive a stem cell transplant.

This clonotype came up many times. The rearrangement links TRBV5-5 to TRBJ1-6; D remains unclear. Germline V CDR1 and CDR2: SGHKS, YYEKEE (reference sequence). V was clipped by 4 bases and J by 14 bases, with 25 bases between them. This CDR3 has 16 residues. This CDR3 is CASSTHGPIEGGTLHF. CDR3 sequence (DNA): TGTGCCAGCAGCACCCATGGGCCAATTGAGGGTGGCACCCTCCACTTT.

The table lists this clonotype with a few counts. V usage is TRBV18 and J usage is TRBJ2-2, with TRBD1 matching over 9 bases. The CDR3 length is 18 residues. The germline gives CDR1 KGHSH, CDR2 LQKENI. V gave up 1 base and J gave up 1 base; unmatched junction bases: 7. As DNA, the CDR3 is TGTGCCAGCTCACCACAGGACAGGGGCATTAAGAACACCGGGGAGCTGTTTTTT. Protein product: CASSPQDRGIKNTGELFF.

This clonotype was seen ten or more times. This rearrangement joins TRBV12-3 or TRBV12-4 to TRBJ1-1; D is possibly TRBD1 (5 bases). V gave up 5 bases and J gave up 4 bases, with 14 bases separating them. The CDR3 is 14 residues long. CDR3 protein: CASSLPRRVTEAFF. DNA for the CDR3: TGTGCCAGCAGTCTCCCACGCAGGGTCACTGAAGCTTTCTTT.

The chain recombines TRBV6-1 with TRBJ1-2, with TRBD1 matching 7 bases. Germline values: CDR1 MNHNS, CDR2 SASEGT. The CDR3 has 14 residues. V lost 7 bases to trimming and J lost 2 bases; unmatched junction nucleotides: 7. The CDR3 bases are TGTGCCAGCACACGACAGGGAGGAAACTATGGCTACACCTTC. This translates into CASTRQGGNYGYTF.

This clonotype was seen a few times. The chain has TRBV6-5 and TRBJ1-6; D is unclear. Germline CDR1 is MNHEY and CDR2 is SVGAGI. The CDR3 runs to 16 residues. Trimming left V 0 bases short and J 0 bases short, with 6 bases between. The CDR3 nucleotides read TGTGCCAGCAGTTACTCAGCGAGCTCCTATAATTCACCCCTCCACTTT. Its protein product is CASSYSASSYNSPLHF.

This clonotype has a single count. V gene TRBV4-2 combines with J gene TRBJ2-3; TRBD2 might be the D (6 bases). Germline loops: CDR1 LGHNA, CDR2 YNFKEQ. The V gene lost 10 bases and the J gene lost 1 base, with 24 bases spanning the gap. CDR3 length: 17 residues. Here the CDR3 reads CAMGPGIRGTGTDTQYF. In DNA form, the CDR3 reads TGTGCCATGGGCCCCGGGATTCGCGGGACCGGCACAGATACGCAGTATTTT.

This clonotype was counted a few times. The chain carries TRBV11-3 and TRBJ2-1; TRBD2 is a possible D gene (6 bases). From germline, CDR1 is SGHNT and CDR2 YENEEA. V dropped 4 bases and J dropped 5 bases, with 9 bases sitting between them. CDR3 size: 13 residues. The chain's CDR3 is CASSSGLNNEQFF. CDR3 DNA: TGTGCCAGCAGCTCGGGACTGAACAATGAGCAGTTCTTC.

The chain employs TRBV3-1 and TRBJ2-5, with 11 bases that match TRBD2. V lost 4 bases to trimming and J lost 5 bases; unmatched junction nucleotides: 9. The CDR3 is made up of 16 amino acids. Per the germline V gene, CDR1 is LGHDT and CDR2 is YNNKEL (reference sequence). CDR3 in DNA: TGTGCCAGCAGCCGGGGGACTAGCGGCCACCCGGAGACCCAGTACTTC. Amino acids: CASSRGTSGHPETQYF.

This clonotype was seen more than once but under ten times. The J gene is TRBJ2-2, the V gene TRBV12-3 or TRBV12-4; perhaps TRBD2 as D (6 bases). V was cut by 2 bases and J by 1 base, with 14 bases left in between. The CDR3 has 17 residues. The CDR3 sequence: CASSLRSGLLNTGELFF. The CDR3 DNA reads as TGTGCCAGCAGTTTAAGGAGCGGGCTACTGAACACCGGGGAGCTGTTTTTT.

This clonotype was found many times. This chain uses TRBV5-1 with TRBJ1-4; 8 bases line up with TRBD1. The CDR3 covers 14 residues. CDR1 is SGHRS and CDR2 is YFSETQ in the germline V gene. The J segment lost 10 bases and the V segment lost 4 bases, leaving 9 bases of the junction unmatched. The CDR3 DNA sequence: TGCGCCAGCAGCCCCGGACAGGGAAGAGGAAAACTGTTTTTT. Residues: CASSPGQGRGKLFF.

As DNA, the CDR3 is TGTGCCATCAGTGACGAGAGCGGCTACACCTTC. It is translated as CAISDESGYTF. This chain uses TRBV10-3 with TRBJ1-2, with D unresolved. CDR1 and CDR2 (germline): ENHRY, SYGVKD. The V gene lost 3 bases and the J gene lost 8 bases, with 7 bases spanning the gap. The CDR3 contains 11 residues.

This clonotype was seen a handful of times. The rearrangement uses TRBV11-2 and TRBJ2-1; either TRBD1 or TRBD2 may supply D (5 bases each). Germline lookup yields CDR1 SGHAT and CDR2 FQNNGV. Trimming removed 0 bases from V and 5 bases from J, with 8 bases in between. The CDR3 is 14 amino acids. CDR3 sequence reads: CASSLEWGNNEQFF. Here the CDR3 DNA reads TGTGCCAGCAGCTTAGAATGGGGGAACAATGAGCAGTTCTTC.

This clonotype was detected ten times or more. The V call is TRBV5-1, the J call TRBJ2-1; TRBD2 agrees at 7 bases. Per germline, CDR1 SGHRS and CDR2 YFSETQ. Trimming took 2 bases from V and 4 from J; bases not matched to a gene: 6. The CDR3 runs to 15 residues. The CDR3 spells CASSFYGREYNEQFF. As DNA, the CDR3 is TGCGCCAGCAGCTTCTATGGGAGGGAATACAATGAGCAGTTCTTC.

This clonotype occurred many times. The chain is built from TRBV6-5 and TRBJ1-1; D unresolved. V lost 7 bases, J lost 11 bases, and 14 bases lay in between. Germline V gene lookup returns CDR1 MNHEY and CDR2 SVGAGI. This CDR3 has 11 residues. The CDR3 loop is CASNKGPRAFF. For the CDR3, the DNA is TGTGCCAGCAACAAGGGTCCTCGGGCTTTCTTT.

There are a few counts of this clonotype. An end of the junction does not agree with germline; a read error may underlie this. This chain joins TRBV24-1 and TRBJ2-3; perhaps TRBD2 as D (5 bases). Germline CDR1 is KGHDR and CDR2 is SFDVKD. The CDR3 contains 15 residues. The CDR3 nucleotides read TGTGCCACCAGCGATTCCGGGCCCCGAGGGGATACGCAGTATTTT. Translating gives CATSDSGPRGDTQYF.

This clonotype was observed a handful of times. The gene calls are TRBV7-6 and TRBJ2-1; D is unclear. Germline CDR1 and CDR2: SGHVS and FNYEAQ. V dropped 8 bases and J dropped 0 bases, with 14 bases sitting between them. This CDR3 is built from 15 residues. This CDR3 reads CASRLEPHSYNEQFF. In DNA form, the CDR3 reads TGTGCCAGCCGACTGGAACCTCACTCCTACAATGAGCAGTTCTTC.

This chain's CDR3 is CASSTPGKRPQYF. CDR3 bases: TGTGCCAGCAGTACCCCAGGAAAGAGACCCCAGTACTTC. This rearrangement joins TRBV12-3 or TRBV12-4 to TRBJ2-5; unclear D gene. Trimming removed 5 bases from V and 9 bases from J, with 16 bases in between. The CDR3 length is 13 residues.

The table lists this clonotype with a few counts. The chain combines TRBV2 with TRBJ2-7; 8 bases line up with TRBD1. This CDR3 has 15 residues. V shed 7 bases and J 5 bases; nucleotides not matched to a gene: 13. Per germline, CDR1 SNHLY and CDR2 FYNNEI. This CDR3 is CASTGQGPSSDEQYF. CDR3 sequence (DNA): TGTGCCAGCACAGGACAGGGCCCTTCCTCGGACGAGCAGTACTTC.

Regarding this clonotype: Given a much more abundant clone one base away, this may be a read error. V is TRBV20-1 and J is TRBJ2-3, with 11 positions matching TRBD2. Trimming cost V 4 bases and J 3 bases; bases outside gene matches: 15. There are 18 residues in the CDR3. Per germline, CDR1 DFQATT and CDR2 SNEGSKA (reference sequence). CDR3 amino acids: CSATHGGILAGETDTQYF. CDR3 DNA: TGCAGTGCTACCCATGGAGGGATACTAGCGGGAGAAACAGATACGCAGTATTTT.

This clonotype was detected a few times. The J gene is TRBJ2-1, the V gene TRBV5-1; 9 nucleotides match TRBD1. V lost 6 bases to trimming and J lost 1 base; unmatched junction nucleotides: 8. This CDR3 is built from 16 residues. Germline loops: CDR1 SGHRS, CDR2 YFSETQ. The CDR3 region is CASTLTQGASYNEQFF. CDR3 nucleotides: TGCGCCAGCACGTTGACACAGGGGGCATCCTACAATGAGCAGTTCTTC. The full variable domain, with the rest looked up from reference TRBV5-1 and TRBJ2-1, is KAGVTQTPRYLIKTRGQQVTLSCSPISGHRSVSWYQQTPGQGLQFLFEYFSETQRNKGNFPGRFSGRQFSNSRSEMNVSTLELGDSALYLCASTLTQGASYNEQFFGPGTRLTVL.

The J gene is TRBJ1-3, the V gene TRBV11-2; D might be TRBD1 (6 bases). The germline V gene has CDR1 SGHAT and CDR2 FQNNGV. This CDR3 contains 16 residues. V was trimmed by 5 bases and J by 1 base, leaving 15 bases between them. DNA for the CDR3: TGTGCCAGCAGCAAAATGGACAGCTTTTCTGGAAACACCATATATTTT. It codes for CASSKMDSFSGNTIYF.

The chain couples TRBV4-1 to TRBJ1-1; TRBD1 might be the D (5 bases). Trimming pared 4 bases from V and 1 base from J, leaving 22 bases between. The CDR3 has 18 amino acids. Germline V gene data show CDR1 as MGHRA and CDR2 as YSYEKL. CDR3 region: CASSPLQLPGTANTEAFF. The DNA for the CDR3 is TGCGCCAGCAGCCCTCTACAACTACCCGGGACGGCGAACACTGAAGCTTTCTTT.

This clonotype was found a few times. The V gene is TRBV27, the J gene TRBJ2-7; 7 bases map to TRBD1. Germline CDR1 and CDR2: MNHEY and SMNVEV (reference sequence). Trimming cost V 7 bases and J 8 bases; bases outside gene matches: 5. This CDR3 contains 11 residues. CDR3 amino acids: CASIYRGQQYF. In DNA, the CDR3 is TGTGCCAGCATCTACAGGGGCCAGCAGTACTTC.